This TCR beta chain was identified during a study of T cell repertoires in cytomegalovirus infection. Study overall: Indications came from public TCR beta signatures; they pointed to CMV infection and to a matching HLA type.

A remark on this clonotype: Antigen: not known.

Germline V gives CDR1 SGHVS, CDR2 FQNEAQ. This CDR3 contains 16 residues. Deletions cut 0 bases from V and 2 bases from J, with 10 bases between. Via MiXCR, TCRdb re-called the reads, giving one row per CDR3 protein. The data contain a few hundred thousand distinct CDR3 sequences, 25% to 30% of them singletons. The rearrangement links TRBV7-8 to TRBJ1-4; D not resolved. The input for sequencing was cultured PBMCs, taken from culture after CMV antigen stimulation. The TCR comes from a human donor in good health (CMV status not recorded). Some clones in this sample may be carry-over from other donors' samples. For the CDR3, the DNA is TGTGCCAGCAGCTTAGCCCCGGGAGTTACTAATGAAAAACTGTTTTTT. Protein sequence: CASSLAPGVTNEKLFF.